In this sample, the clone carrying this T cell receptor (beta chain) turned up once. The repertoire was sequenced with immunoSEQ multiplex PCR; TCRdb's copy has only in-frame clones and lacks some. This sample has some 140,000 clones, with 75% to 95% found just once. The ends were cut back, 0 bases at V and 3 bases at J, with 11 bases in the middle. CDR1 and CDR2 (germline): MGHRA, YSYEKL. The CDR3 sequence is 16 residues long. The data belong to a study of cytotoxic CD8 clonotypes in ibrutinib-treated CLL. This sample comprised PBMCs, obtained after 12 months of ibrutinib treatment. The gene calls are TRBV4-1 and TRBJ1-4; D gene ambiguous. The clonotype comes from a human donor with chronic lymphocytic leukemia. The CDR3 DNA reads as TGCGCCAGCAGCCAAGATCGCAAGTGTGCTAATGAAAAACTGTTTTTT. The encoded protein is CASSQDRKCANEKLFF.